This TCR beta chain was found in a study of control samples from healthy donors and cancer patients. TCRdb's copy holds only in-frame clones and misses some; the assay was immunoSEQ multiplex PCR. This table has roughly 55,000 clones, around 90% appearing once. This CDR3 contains 17 residues. The ends were cut back, 3 bases at V and 0 bases at J, with 20 bases in the middle. Germline CDR1 GTSNPN, CDR2 SVGIG (reference sequence). The rearrangement links TRBV30 to TRBJ1-1; no firm D call. The clonotype originates from a man aged 35 to 55 with colorectal cancer. Sequencing was done on a sample of PBMCs. The CDR3: CAWRTGRSSLMNTEAFF. DNA for the CDR3: TGTGCCTGGAGGACCGGCCGCTCGTCCCTTATGAACACTGAAGCTTTCTTT. Variable domain in full (rest from reference TRBV30 and TRBJ1-1): SQTIHQWPATLVQPVGSPLSLECTVEGTSNPNLYWYRQAAGRGLQLLFYSVGIGQISSEVPQNLSASRPQDRQFILSSKKLLLSDSGFYLCAWRTGRSSLMNTEAFFGQGTRLTVV.